Each of the 10 T cell receptor beta chains below was sequenced from the same sample in a study of cytomegalovirus exposure and HLA in healthy donors. Use of 60 Vbeta and 13 Jbeta primers characterized the PCR. The data were produced by immunoSEQ multiplex PCR, yet TCRdb's version contains in-frame clones alone and is incomplete. The repertoire includes about 130,000 clones, about three quarters of them detected once, and 1.2% sits in the top ten. Sequences were obtained from PBMCs. The receptors here all came from a female donor in good health and CMV-seronegative.

Of note for this clone: The junction departs from the called germline gene at one end, perhaps through a read error. The chain recombines TRBV27 with TRBJ1-2; 11 bases fit TRBD1. The CDR3 has 14 residues. Germline CDR1 reads MNHEY; CDR2 reads SMNVEV (reference sequence). The CDR3 spells CASSLNRDRGTLCF. The CDR3, as DNA: TGTGCCAGCAGCCTAAACCGGGACAGGGGGACCCTCTGCTTC.

This chain uses TRBV2 with TRBJ2-7; 8 nucleotides match TRBD1. V was clipped by 5 bases and J by 1 base; unmatched bases: 7. The CDR3 runs 15 residues. Germline CDR1 SNHLY, CDR2 FYNNEI. This CDR3 is CASSRPRDRSYEQYF. The CDR3 DNA is TGTGCCAGCAGTCGACCACGGGACAGGTCCTACGAGCAGTACTTC.

The chain recombines TRBV7-9 with TRBJ2-7; 11 bases are shared with TRBD2. Germline lookup yields CDR1 SEHNR and CDR2 FQNEAQ (reference sequence). V was pared by 4 bases and J by 5 bases, with 10 bases of the junction left unmatched. This CDR3 has 16 residues. CDR3 coding DNA: TGTGCCAGCAGCTGGGGGCGGCTAGCGGGAGGCCACGAGCAGTACTTC. Its translation is CASSWGRLAGGHEQYF. Full variable domain (rest looked up from reference TRBV7-9 and TRBJ2-7): DTGVSQNPRHKITKRGQNVTFRCDPISEHNRLYWYRQTLGQGPEFLTYFQNEAQLEKSRLLSDRFSAERPKGSFSTLEIQRTEQGDSAMYLCASSWGRLAGGHEQYFGPGTRLTVT.

This clone appeared a few times. The CDR3 loop reads CASSASQTTGELFF. The CDR3 DNA reads TGTGCCAGTTCAGCTAGCCAAACAACCGGGGAGCTGTTTTTT. The chain employs TRBV2 and TRBJ2-2; D is possibly TRBD2 (5 bases). This CDR3 region has 14 residues. Germline V gene sequence: CDR1 SNHLY, CDR2 FYNNEI. Trimming stripped 9 bases from V and 5 bases from J, with 16 bases between.

The CDR3 region has the DNA TGCGCCAGCAGCTTGGCTTCCGGGGTAGAGACCCAGTACTTC. Encoded protein: CASSLASGVETQYF. The chain couples TRBV5-1 to TRBJ2-5; D is perhaps TRBD2 (5 bases). Germline CDR1 SGHRS, CDR2 YFSETQ. V was clipped by 0 bases and J by 4 bases, with 10 bases between them. The CDR3 runs to 14 residues.

The chain links TRBV30 to TRBJ2-5; TRBD2 matches at 9 bases. The CDR3 length is 14 residues. V lost 4 bases, J lost 5 bases, and 8 bases stayed unmatched. Germline-derived CDR1 and CDR2 are GTSNPN and SVGIG (reference sequence). The CDR3 loop is CAWNGRGGRETQYF. The CDR3 nucleotides read TGTGCCTGGAATGGGCGGGGGGGCCGGGAGACCCAGTACTTC.

CDR3 amino acids: CASSYGRGGWDEQFF. CDR3 sequence (DNA): TGTGCCAGCAGTTACGGGCGGGGGGGTTGGGATGAGCAGTTCTTC. The chain links TRBV6-5 to TRBJ2-1, with 9 bases lining up with TRBD2. The V gene's germline CDR1 is MNHEY and CDR2 SVGAGI. The CDR3 runs to 15 residues. After removal of 2 bases from V and 8 bases from J, the junction contained 7 bases not matched to a gene.

The chain is built from TRBV5-1 and TRBJ2-2, with D tentatively TRBD1 (6 bases). The V and J ends lost 0 bases and 1 base respectively, with 10 bases between them. The CDR3 is made up of 16 amino acids. Germline V lookup: CDR1 SGHRS, CDR2 YFSETQ. CDR3 nucleotide sequence: TGCGCCAGCAGCTTGGAGCTCAGGGGGAACACCGGGGAGCTGTTTTTT. This sequence encodes CASSLELRGNTGELFF.

The J gene is TRBJ2-2, the V gene TRBV2; perhaps TRBD1 as D (5 bases). The CDR3 runs to 13 residues. V lost 5 bases, J lost 3 bases, and 7 bases lay in between. Per germline, CDR1 SNHLY and CDR2 FYNNEI. CDR3 nucleotide sequence: TGTGCCAGCAGTCCACAGGACACCGGGGAGCTGTTTTTT. This encodes CASSPQDTGELFF.

This chain links TRBV6-1 with TRBJ1-2; D ambiguous. Germline CDR1 MNHNS, CDR2 SASEGT. V was shortened by 5 bases and J by 1 base, with 11 bases between the two germline ends. CDR3 length: 14 amino acids. The CDR3 region has the DNA TGTGCCAGCAGTTTTGGTGCGGGTAACTATGGCTACACCTTC. The encoded protein is CASSFGAGNYGYTF.